The 4 T cell receptor delta chains listed next were all sequenced from one sample in a study of γδ T cells in repeated Plasmodium falciparum infection. TCRdb re-processed the multiplex PCR reads using CATT. The table shows 75,000 to 100,000 delta-chain clones, with approximately 1.4% occurring only once. Gammadelta T cells were flow-sorted from PBMC into Vgamma9/Vdelta2+ and Vdelta2-negative populations for bulk analysis. The material sequenced was gamma-delta T cells from blood. All receptors come from a pool of human donors (malaria-infected and uninfected, not separated).

As for this clone: TCRdb has a much larger clone's protein, which differs at residue 19 from the translation of this DNA, likely because of a read error; what is shown is the protein translated from the DNA. The J gene went uncalled, whereas the V gene is TRDV1; the D call TRDD3 from the table was never checked on the DNA. CDR1 TSWWSYY and CDR2 QGS come from the germline V gene. The CDR3 length is 21 residues. CDR3 nucleotide sequence: TGTGCTCTTGGGCCCAGGCGGCCTCGACTCCGGCGACTGGGAGGTGCCGATAAACCCATCTTT. Translating gives CALGPRRPRLRRLGGADKPIF.

Turning to this clone: TCRdb shows a much larger clone's protein in place of this DNA's translation, and the two differ at residue 16, likely through a read error; the protein shown is translated from the DNA. The chain links TRDV1 to TRDJ3, with 11 bases lining up with TRDD3. Here the J gene was assigned by germline matching of the DNA, as TCRdb has none. The CDR3 length is 23 residues. The germline CDR1 and CDR2 sequences are TSWWSYY and QGS. CDR3 residues: CALGERFLYWGIITSRDTRQMFF. CDR3 DNA sequence: TGTGCTCTTGGGGAACGTTTTCTTTACTGGGGGATAATCACCTCCCGGGACACCCGACAGATGTTTTTC.

On this clone itself: The TCRdb record carries a much larger clone's protein, which differs from this DNA's translation at residue 13; a read error is the likely cause, and the protein listed here is the DNA translation. The gene calls are TRDV2 and TRDJ1; 11 bases align to TRDD3. Here the J gene was assigned by germline matching of the DNA, as TCRdb has none. CDR3 length equals 16 residues. V lost 2 bases and J lost 9; bases outside the gene matches: 13. The germline gives CDR1 GEAIGNYY, CDR2 EKD. For the CDR3, the DNA is TGTGCCTGTGACAATCTGGGGGATACCCACACCCTAGAACTCATCTTT. Translating gives CACDNLGDTHTLELIF.

This clone was detected many times. At the DNA level, this CDR3 is encoded by other sequences in the same sample as well. The chain joins TRDV1 to TRDJ1, with TRDD3 matching over 12 bases. Germline values: CDR1 TSWWSYY, CDR2 QGS. The V segment lost 1 base and the J segment 0 bases; nucleotides outside the gene matches: 27. This CDR3 region has 25 residues. The CDR3: CALGEHRASHCTGGYLGLYTDKLIF. As DNA, the CDR3 is TGTGCTCTTGGGGAACATCGTGCTTCCCACTGTACTGGGGGATACTTGGGGCTGTACACCGATAAACTCATCTTT.